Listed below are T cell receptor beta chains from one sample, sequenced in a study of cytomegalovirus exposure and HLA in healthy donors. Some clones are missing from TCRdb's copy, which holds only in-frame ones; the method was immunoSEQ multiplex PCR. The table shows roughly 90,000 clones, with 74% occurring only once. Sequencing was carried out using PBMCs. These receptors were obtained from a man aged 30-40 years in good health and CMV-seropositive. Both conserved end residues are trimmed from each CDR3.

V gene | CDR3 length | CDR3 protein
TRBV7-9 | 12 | ASSFLTSGPEQF
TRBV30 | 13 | AWIPGLAVNNEQF
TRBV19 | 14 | ASSIGGPLAKNIQY
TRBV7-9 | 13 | ASSSHAGDNSPLH
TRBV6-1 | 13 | ASSFQGASTDTQY
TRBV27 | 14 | ASSLHRDRANYGYT
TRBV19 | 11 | ASSSGGAREQF
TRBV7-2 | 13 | ASSSKLAGVETQY
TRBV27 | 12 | ASSLLLYNSPLH
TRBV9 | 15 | ASSVTDPAASYNEQF
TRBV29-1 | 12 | SFSSRSSGNTIY
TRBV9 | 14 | ASSVGPTPEGTEAF
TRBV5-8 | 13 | ASSWDREGVTEAF
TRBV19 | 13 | ASRTSDRGDTEAF
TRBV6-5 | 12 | ASSSGTGRFGYP
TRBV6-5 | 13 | ASSPERSRSSPLN
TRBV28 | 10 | ASSGTAYGYT
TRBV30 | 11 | AWTGTGDEKLF
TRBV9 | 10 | ASSPSVLSYP
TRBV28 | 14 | ASNSDSLMGNQPQH
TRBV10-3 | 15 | AISTPTSGMRQETQY